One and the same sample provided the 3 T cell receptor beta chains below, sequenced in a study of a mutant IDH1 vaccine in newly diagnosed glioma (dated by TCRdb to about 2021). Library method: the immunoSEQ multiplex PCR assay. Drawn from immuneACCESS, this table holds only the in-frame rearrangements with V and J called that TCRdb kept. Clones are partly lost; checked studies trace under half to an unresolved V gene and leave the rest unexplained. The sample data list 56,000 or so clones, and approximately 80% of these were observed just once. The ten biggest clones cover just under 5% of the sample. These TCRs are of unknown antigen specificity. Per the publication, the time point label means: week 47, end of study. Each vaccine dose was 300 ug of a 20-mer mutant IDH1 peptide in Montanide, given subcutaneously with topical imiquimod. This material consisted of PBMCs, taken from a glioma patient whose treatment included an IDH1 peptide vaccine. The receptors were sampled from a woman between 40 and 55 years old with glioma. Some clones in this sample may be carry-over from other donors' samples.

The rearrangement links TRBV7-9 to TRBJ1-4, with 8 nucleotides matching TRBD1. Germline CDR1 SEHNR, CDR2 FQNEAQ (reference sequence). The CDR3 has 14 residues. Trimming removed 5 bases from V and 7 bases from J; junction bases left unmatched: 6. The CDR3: CASSTGGGIEKLFF. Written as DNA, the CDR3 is TGTGCCAGCAGCACAGGGGGAGGAATTGAAAAACTGTTTTTT.

CDR3: CASSGPGQGAISNQPQHF. The CDR3 nucleotides read TGTGCCAGTAGTGGGCCGGGACAGGGGGCCATTAGCAATCAGCCCCAGCATTTT. J is TRBJ1-5 and V is TRBV19; 12 bases are shared with TRBD1. CDR1 and CDR2 from the germline V gene are LNHDA and SQIVND (reference sequence). V was pared by 5 bases and J by 0 bases, with 8 bases of the junction left unmatched. CDR3 length: 18 residues.

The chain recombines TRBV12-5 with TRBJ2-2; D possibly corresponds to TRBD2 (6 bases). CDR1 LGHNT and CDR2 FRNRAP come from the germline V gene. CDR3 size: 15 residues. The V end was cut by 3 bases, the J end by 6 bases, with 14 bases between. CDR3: CASGLRQGGAGELFF. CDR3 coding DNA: TGTGCTAGTGGTTTAAGGCAGGGAGGCGCCGGGGAGCTGTTTTTT.